Following are 12 T cell receptor beta chains from one sample sequenced in a study of T cell responses to AZD1222 COVID-19 vaccine. Sequenced by immunoSEQ multiplex PCR; TCRdb stores in-frame clones only, minus some. The sample holds roughly 160,000 clones, approximately 92% seen once. This material consisted of peripheral blood, taken on day 0 of AZD1222 vaccination. The origin of the receptors is an adult in good health.

V gene TRBV3-1 (or the pseudogene TRBV3-2) combines with J gene TRBJ1-2; D might be TRBD1 (5 bases). The length of the CDR3 is 14 residues. Germline V gives CDR1 LGHDT, CDR2 YNNKEL (reference sequence). V was shortened by 3 bases and J by 4 bases, with 12 bases between the two germline ends. The CDR3 loop is CASSHQRDSYGYTF. In nucleotides, the CDR3 is TGTGCCAGCAGCCACCAAAGGGACTCCTATGGCTACACCTTC.

This clone has a single count. The chain recombines TRBV10-3 with TRBJ1-2, with a weak D call TRBD1 (6 bases). Between the trimmed V and J ends, which lost 5 bases and 0 bases, there was a span of 10 bases. This CDR3 is built from 14 residues. Germline V gives CDR1 ENHRY, CDR2 SYGVKD. The CDR3 bases are TGTGCCATCAGTCCAGGGGAAGCTAACTATGGCTACACCTTC. Its translation: CAISPGEANYGYTF.

This chain joins TRBV19 and TRBJ1-2, with D unresolved. Germline V CDR1 and CDR2: LNHDA, SQIVND (reference sequence). The CDR3 contains 14 residues. Trimming removed 3 bases from V and 1 base from J, with 9 bases in between. CDR3 protein: CASSIGPNNYGYTF. The CDR3 region has the DNA TGTGCCAGTAGTATCGGACCCAATAACTATGGCTACACCTTC.

The J gene is TRBJ1-1, the V gene TRBV9; D unclear. The V gene lost 6 bases and the J gene lost 0 bases, with 6 bases spanning the gap. CDR1 SGDLS and CDR2 YYNGEE come from the germline V gene. This CDR3 is built from 12 residues. CDR3 coding DNA: TGTGCCAGCAAAGCTCTGAACACTGAAGCTTTCTTT. It specifies CASKALNTEAFF.

V and J are TRBV6-6 and TRBJ1-4, with D hard to call. Germline V gene lookup returns CDR1 MNHNY and CDR2 SVGAGI (reference sequence). V was shortened by 2 bases and J by 8 bases, with 6 bases between the two germline ends. This CDR3 contains 12 residues. Here the CDR3 DNA reads TGTGCCAGCAGTTACATTAACGAAAAACTGTTTTTT. This gives the protein CASSYINEKLFF.

This clone was detected only once. The chain joins TRBV28 to TRBJ1-4, with no clear D. Germline V gene data show CDR1 as MDHEN and CDR2 as SYDVKM. The CDR3 covers 14 residues. V lost 3 bases, J lost 7 bases, and 12 bases lay in between. The CDR3 is CASSLGQAAEKLFF. The CDR3 bases are TGTGCCAGCAGTTTGGGCCAGGCGGCTGAAAAACTGTTTTTT.

The rearrangement joins TRBV3-1 (or the pseudogene TRBV3-2) to TRBJ2-2; 8 bases are a match to TRBD1. The CDR3 is 17 residues long. J was trimmed by 5 bases and V by 0 bases; bases with no gene match: 8. Germline V gene lookup returns CDR1 LGHDT and CDR2 YNNKEL (reference sequence). The CDR3 sequence is CASSQDGQGALTGELFF. DNA of the CDR3: TGTGCCAGCAGCCAAGATGGGCAGGGGGCGCTGACCGGGGAGCTGTTTTTT.

The chain employs TRBV5-4 and TRBJ2-7; perhaps TRBD2 as D (5 bases). The germline V and J ends were trimmed by 0 bases and 7 bases, with 11 bases remaining between them. From germline, CDR1 is SGHNT and CDR2 YYREEE (reference sequence). CDR3 length equals 13 residues. CDR3 amino acids: CASSLGREKEQYF. The CDR3 nucleotides are TGTGCCAGCAGCTTGGGTAGGGAGAAGGAGCAGTACTTC.

The chain has TRBV3-1 (or the pseudogene TRBV3-2) and TRBJ2-3; perhaps TRBD2 as D (6 bases). The CDR3 extends over 15 amino acids. Germline V gene lookup returns CDR1 LGHDT and CDR2 YNNKEL (reference sequence). V was cut by 4 bases and J by 4 bases, with 15 bases left in between. The CDR3 DNA reads TGTGCCAGCAGCCTCCCGGGGGTAGGTGCAGATACGCAGTATTTT. Amino acid sequence: CASSLPGVGADTQYF.

CDR3 region: CASSQDGGRANYGYTF. In DNA, the CDR3 is TGCGCCAGCAGCCAAGATGGGGGCCGAGCTAACTATGGCTACACCTTC. The chain uses TRBV4-3 and TRBJ1-2, with D possibly being TRBD1 (6 bases). V was clipped by 0 bases and J by 0 bases, with 11 bases between them. The CDR3 length is 16 residues. Germline lookup yields CDR1 LGHNA and CDR2 YSLEER.

The chain uses TRBV27 and TRBJ1-6; D not certain. The CDR3 is 16 amino acids. The V gene's germline CDR1 is MNHEY and CDR2 SMNVEV (reference sequence). Trimming pared 5 bases from V and 9 bases from J, leaving 20 bases between. The CDR3 DNA is TGTGCCAGCAGTCCCATCCGGGCCCGGGCGGGTTCACCCCTCCACTTT. The encoded protein is CASSPIRARAGSPLHF.

This clone has only one observation. This chain uses TRBV5-6 with TRBJ2-1, with D hard to call. Per the germline V gene, CDR1 is SGHDT and CDR2 is YYEEEE. V shed 0 bases and J shed 2 bases, with 9 bases lying between them. This CDR3 comprises 15 residues. CDR3 sequence: CASSLVGSPYNEQFF. In DNA, the CDR3 is TGTGCCAGCAGCTTGGTTGGCAGCCCCTACAATGAGCAGTTCTTC.